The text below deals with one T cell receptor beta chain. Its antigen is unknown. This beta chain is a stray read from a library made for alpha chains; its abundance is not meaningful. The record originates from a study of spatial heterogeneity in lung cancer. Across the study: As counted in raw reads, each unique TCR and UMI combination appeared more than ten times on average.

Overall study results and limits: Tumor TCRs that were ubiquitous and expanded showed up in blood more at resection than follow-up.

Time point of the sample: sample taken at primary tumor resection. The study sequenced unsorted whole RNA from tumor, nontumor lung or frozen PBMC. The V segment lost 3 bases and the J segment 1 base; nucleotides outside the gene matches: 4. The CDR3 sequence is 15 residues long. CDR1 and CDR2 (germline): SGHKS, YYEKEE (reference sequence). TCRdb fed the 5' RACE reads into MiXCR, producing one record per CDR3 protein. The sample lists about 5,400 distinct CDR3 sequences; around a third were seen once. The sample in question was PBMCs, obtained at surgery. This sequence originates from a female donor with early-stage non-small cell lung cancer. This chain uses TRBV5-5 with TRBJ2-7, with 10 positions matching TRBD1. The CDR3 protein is CASSWDRGDSYEQYF. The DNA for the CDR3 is TGTGCCAGCAGCTGGGACAGGGGCGATTCCTACGAGCAGTACTTC. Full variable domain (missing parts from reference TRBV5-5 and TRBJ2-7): DAGVTQSPTHLIKTRGQQVTLRCSPISGHKSVSWYQQVLGQGPQFIFQYYEKEERGRGNFPDRFSARQFPNYSSELNVNALLLGDSALYLCASSWDRGDSYEQYFGPGTRLTVT.